The 15 T cell receptor beta chains below come from one sample, sequenced in a study of blood T cell repertoires in COVID-19. Profiling relied on immunoSEQ multiplex PCR, and the TCRdb table lists in-frame clones only, not all of them. The data show 150,000 to 200,000 clones, more than 80% seen once. The material sequenced was peripheral blood. The receptors were sampled from a woman between 35 and 50 years old with COVID-19, enrolled during active disease.

This clone showed up just once. This chain connects TRBV28 to TRBJ1-1; D uncertain. The CDR3 spans 14 residues. V lost 3 bases to trimming and J lost 0 bases, with 8 bases between them. Germline V CDR1 and CDR2: MDHEN, SYDVKM. Here the CDR3 reads CASSFRLLNTEAFF. CDR3 sequence (DNA): TGTGCCAGCAGTTTCAGGTTGTTGAACACTGAAGCTTTCTTT.

This sequence joins TRBV5-4 and TRBJ1-1; TRBD1 matches 7 bases. Germline CDR1 SGHNT, CDR2 YYREEE (reference sequence). The CDR3 has 16 residues. The J segment lost 5 bases and the V segment lost 0 bases, leaving 10 bases of the junction unmatched. CDR3 sequence (DNA): TGTGCCAGCAGCTTGGGGGTGACTAGGACAGGAACTGAAGCTTTCTTT. Protein: CASSLGVTRTGTEAFF.

J is TRBJ1-2 and V is TRBV6-6, with 8 positions matching TRBD1. CDR1 MNHNY and CDR2 SVGAGI come from the germline V gene (reference sequence). The CDR3 totals 13 residues. V gave up 6 bases and J gave up 6 bases; unmatched junction bases: 6. The CDR3, as DNA: TGTGCCAGCAGAGGACAGGGATTCGATGGCTACACCTTC. It translates to CASRGQGFDGYTF.

This chain joins TRBV19 and TRBJ1-5; TRBD1 is a possible D gene (6 bases). The ends were cut back, 2 bases at V and 4 bases at J, with 15 bases in the middle. The germline V gene has CDR1 LNHDA and CDR2 SQIVND (reference sequence). The CDR3 spans 16 residues. The CDR3 loop reads CASSIKDSLINQPQHF. The DNA of the CDR3 is TGTGCCAGTAGTATAAAGGACAGTTTGATAAATCAGCCCCAGCATTTT.

The V and J genes are TRBV27 and TRBJ2-5, with D possibly being TRBD2 (6 bases). There are 13 residues in the CDR3. From germline, CDR1 is MNHEY and CDR2 SMNVEV (reference sequence). The germline V and J ends were trimmed by 6 bases and 5 bases, with 13 bases remaining between them. In DNA, the CDR3 is TGTGCCAGCAGCTATTCGGCGGGGGAGACCCAGTACTTC. It codes for CASSYSAGETQYF.

V and J are TRBV6-2 or TRBV6-3 and TRBJ1-3; 9 bases line up with TRBD1. This CDR3 is 17 amino acids long. Germline lookup yields CDR1 MNHEY and CDR2 SVGEGT. After removal of 5 bases from V and 4 bases from J, the junction contained 12 bases not matched to a gene. DNA for the CDR3: TGTGCCAGCAGTAACCCACCCGGGACAGGGTACGGAAACACCATATATTTT. Residues: CASSNPPGTGYGNTIYF.

V and J are TRBV18 and TRBJ2-7; D not resolved. Germline CDR1 and CDR2: KGHSH and LQKENI. The germline V and J ends were trimmed by 4 bases and 3 bases, with 10 bases remaining between them. This CDR3 region has 13 residues. CDR3 coding DNA: TGTGCCAGCTCACTCACCCACAGCTACGAGCAGTACGTC. It translates to CASSLTHSYEQYV.

This chain links TRBV4-1 with TRBJ1-1; D call uncertain. This CDR3 contains 13 residues. Germline-derived CDR1 and CDR2 are MGHRA and YSYEKL. V lost 0 bases, J lost 7 bases, and 9 bases lay in between. The CDR3 region is CASSQDRGNEAFF. The CDR3, as DNA: TGCGCCAGCAGCCAAGATCGGGGTAATGAAGCTTTCTTT.

The CDR3 region is CASSLWGHLGYSNQPQHF. DNA for the CDR3: TGTGCCAGCAGTTTGTGGGGACACCTCGGTTATAGCAATCAGCCCCAGCATTTT. V and J are TRBV27 and TRBJ1-5; a possible D gene is TRBD1 (6 bases). Germline V gives CDR1 MNHEY, CDR2 SMNVEV (reference sequence). The CDR3 extends over 18 amino acids. The V end lost 3 bases, the J end lost 0 bases, and 18 bases lay between the germline ends.

V gene TRBV4-1 combines with J gene TRBJ2-1; 7 bases agree with TRBD1. This CDR3 is 15 amino acids long. Germline trimming cut 1 base from V and 7 bases from J; bases unmatched to any gene: 7. Germline assignment: CDR1 MGHRA and CDR2 YSYEKL. Here the CDR3 reads CASSQGQGDTNEQFF. The CDR3 DNA sequence: TGCGCCAGCAGCCAAGGACAGGGTGATACAAATGAGCAGTTCTTC.

This chain links TRBV27 with TRBJ2-1; 10 positions match TRBD2. Unmatched junction bases numbered 9, after V lost 6 bases and J lost 7 bases. CDR1 is MNHEY, CDR2 SMNVEV, per germline (reference sequence). CDR3 length: 15 residues. This CDR3 is CASSPLSGGSNEQFF. The CDR3 coding sequence is TGTGCCAGCAGCCCACTTAGCGGGGGGTCTAATGAGCAGTTCTTC.

The J gene is TRBJ2-1, the V gene TRBV12-5, with TRBD2 identical over 8 bases. With V trimmed by 6 bases and J by 11 bases, 6 bases remained unmatched. Per germline, CDR1 LGHNT and CDR2 FRNRAP. This CDR3 is 12 amino acids long. CDR3 nucleotides: TGTGCTAGTGGACTGGGACTAGTTCAGCAGTTCTTC. Translating it yields CASGLGLVQQFF.

J is TRBJ1-5 and V is TRBV6-5; D perhaps matches TRBD1 (5 bases). V lost 8 bases and J 5 bases, leaving 16 bases between the germline ends. The CDR3 runs to 14 residues. CDR1 and CDR2 (germline): MNHEY, SVGAGI. CDR3 DNA: TGTGCCAGCCGATGGACCCTCAGGGATCAGCCCCAGCATTTT. Protein sequence: CASRWTLRDQPQHF.

This clone showed up just once. This rearrangement joins TRBV6-5 to TRBJ1-1; no firm D call. The CDR3 runs 15 residues. Per germline, CDR1 MNHEY and CDR2 SVGAGI. Trimming removed 7 bases at V and 0 bases at J, with 15 bases between. The CDR3 sequence is CASTSMGRMNTEAFF. In DNA, the CDR3 is TGTGCCAGCACGTCAATGGGCCGGATGAACACTGAAGCTTTCTTT.

The rearrangement uses TRBV30 and TRBJ2-7, with D perhaps matching TRBD2 (6 bases). The length of the CDR3 is 13 residues. Germline V gene data show CDR1 as GTSNPN and CDR2 as SVGIG (reference sequence). Trimming took 2 bases from V and 7 from J, leaving 15 bases between them. The CDR3 region is CAWSLDGGWEQYV. CDR3 bases: TGTGCCTGGAGTTTGGATGGGGGGTGGGAGCAGTACGTC.